Given below is one T cell receptor beta chain in context. As yet, its antigen is unknown. These data originate in a study of T cell responses to AZD1222 COVID-19 vaccine. The CDR3 sequence is 14 residues long. Points from the study as a whole: Baseline serostatus was positive in only six AZD1222 recipients. Repertoire collection took place solely once the T cell response had peaked. Donors skewed white British and female; clonal diversity was possibly underestimated.

Generated by immunoSEQ multiplex PCR, the TCRdb table keeps only in-frame clones and is missing some. This sample has 200,000 or so clones, with about 93% found just once. Here the sequenced sample was peripheral blood, taken on day 0 of MenACWY control vaccination. The chain couples TRBV21-1 to TRBJ1-2. TRBV21-1 is assigned pseudogene status. The sequence came from an adult in good health. This CDR3 is CASSKARAAYGYTF. The CDR3 DNA reads as TGTGCCAGCAGCAAAGCCCGGGCCGCGTATGGCTACACCTTC.